This is a list of T cell receptor beta chains from one sample in a study of cytomegalovirus exposure and HLA in healthy donors. Data came from immunoSEQ multiplex PCR; TCRdb stores just in-frame clones and leaves some out. The table records approximately 110,000 clones, roughly 77% of them present only once. The sample taken for sequencing was PBMCs. These receptors all stem from a woman aged 25 to 45 in good health and CMV-seronegative. CDR3s include the opening cysteine and the closing phenylalanine or tryptophan. A D gene is named only where the DNA matches it firmly. Rows may omit the clone size; those that give it use once, few, many or a size class.

>TRBJ2-7|TRBV20-1|-|-
CSASPGHQQYF
TGCAGTGCTAGCCCGGGACATCAGCAGTACTTC
>TRBJ1-6|TRBV2|-|-
CASSEAHGRINSPLHF
TGTGCCAGCAGTGAAGCGCATGGCAGGATTAATTCACCCCTCCACTTT
>TRBJ2-4|TRBV27|-|TRBD2
CASSLAGDKNIQYF
TGTGCCAGCAGTCTAGCGGGTGACAAAAACATTCAGTACTTC
>TRBJ2-7|TRBV27|-|TRBD2
CASSYSLAGAYYEQYF
TGTGCCAGCAGTTATTCACTAGCGGGAGCGTACTACGAGCAGTACTTC
>TRBJ2-5|TRBV7-2|once|TRBD2
CASSLAGDYQETQYF
TGTGCCAGCAGCTTGGCGGGGGATTACCAAGAGACCCAGTACTTC
>TRBJ1-6|TRBV30|few|TRBD1
CAWNRDRHSPLHF
TGTGCCTGGAACCGGGACAGGCATTCACCCCTCCACTTT
>TRBJ1-5|TRBV30|few|TRBD1
CAWGQGNSNQPQHF
TGTGCCTGGGGACAGGGGAATAGCAATCAGCCCCAGCATTTT
>TRBJ2-7|TRBV7-8|-|TRBD2
CASSLGRAGEGNEQYF
TGTGCCAGCAGCTTAGGGAGAGCGGGAGAAGGAAACGAGCAGTACTTC
>TRBJ2-1|TRBV5-1|-|TRBD2
CASSSTSGTYNEQFF
TGCGCCAGCAGCTCGACTAGCGGGACCTACAATGAGCAGTTCTTC
>TRBJ2-7|TRBV6-5|-|TRBD2
CASSGGSYF
TGTGCCAGTAGCGGGGGTAGTTATTTC
>TRBJ1-3|TRBV10-3|-|-
CAISEGSRVSGNTIYF
TGTGCCATCAGTGAGGGAAGCAGGGTTTCTGGAAACACCATATATTTT
>TRBJ2-3|TRBV7-2|-|-
CASSSGLVTDTQYF
TGTGCCAGCAGCTCAGGACTCGTCACAGATACGCAGTATTTT
>TRBJ1-1|TRBV9|-|-
CASSVDSGNKEAFF
TGTGCCAGCAGCGTAGACTCGGGGAATAAGGAAGCTTTCTTT
>TRBJ1-5|TRBV19|-|-
CASSIEHRYSNQPQHF
TGTGCCAGTAGTATTGAGCATCGTTATAGCAATCAGCCCCAGCATTTT
>TRBJ2-2|TRBV9|few|TRBD2
CASSVGLAGGPGELFF
TGTGCCAGCAGCGTAGGACTAGCGGGGGGGCCCGGGGAGCTGTTTTTT
>TRBJ1-5|TRBV30|-|TRBD1
CASGQGTGAQHF
TGTGCCTCGGGACAGGGGACCGGAGCCCAGCATTTT
>TRBJ1-1|TRBV11-2|-|-
CASSLGPGTEAFF
TGTGCCAGCAGCTTAGGTCCCGGGACTGAAGCTTTCTTT
>TRBJ2-3|TRBV9|-|TRBD1
CASSPRTGGDTQYF
TGTGCCAGCAGCCCTAGGACAGGGGGCGATACGCAGTATTTT
>TRBJ2-2|TRBV7-3|-|TRBD2
CASSRGGDRTGELFF
TGTGCCAGCAGCCGGGGGGGGGACCGCACCGGGGAGCTGTTTTTT
>TRBJ1-1|TRBV5-1|-|-
CASSSEGTEAFF
TGCGCCAGCAGCTCGGAGGGGACTGAAGCTTTCTTT
>TRBJ2-7|TRBV5-4|-|TRBD1
CASSPGQPSSYEQYF
TGTGCCAGCAGCCCGGGACAGCCGAGCTCCTACGAGCAGTACTTC
>TRBJ1-1|TRBV27|-|-
CASSSQVNTEAFF
TGTGCCAGCAGTTCCCAGGTGAACACTGAAGCTTTCTTT
>TRBJ1-1|TRBV5-6|once|-
CASSSGGGAAFF
TGTGCCAGCAGTTCCGGGGGGGGTGCAGCTTTCTTT
>TRBJ1-1|TRBV27|few|-
CASSLFTNTEAFF
TGTGCCAGCAGTTTGTTCACAAACACTGAAGCTTTCTTT
>TRBJ2-4|TRBV29-1|few|TRBD1
CSVETRTGQLAKNIQYF
TGCAGCGTTGAAACCCGGACAGGGCAGTTGGCCAAAAACATTCAGTACTTC
>TRBJ1-2|TRBV19|-|-
CASSSSGVRYGYTF
TGTGCCAGTAGTTCTTCAGGGGTGCGGTATGGCTACACCTTC
>TRBJ1-1|TRBV30|-|-
CAWTRQGNTEAFF
TGTGCCTGGACGCGGCAGGGTAACACTGAAGCTTTCTTT
>TRBJ1-6|TRBV11-2|-|-
CASSRGGMNSPLHF
TGTGCCAGCAGCCGAGGGGGTATGAATTCACCCCTCCACTTT
>TRBJ2-3|TRBV11-3|-|-
CASSRGQRGPWDTQYF
TGTGCCAGCAGCCGTGGACAGAGAGGGCCCTGGGATACGCAGTATTTT
>TRBJ2-7|TRBV13|-|TRBD2
CASSTRLALSYEQYF
TGTGCCAGCAGCACCCGACTAGCGCTCTCCTACGAGCAGTACTTC